These 18 T cell receptor beta chains were all obtained from the same sample, sequenced in a study of T-cell reconstitution after alpha-beta-depleted transplantation in children. Unique molecular identifiers were used in preparing the TCRbeta library. TCRdb re-derived calls from the PCR reads in MiXCR, one entry per CDR3 protein. The sample lists about 200,000 distinct CDR3 sequences, 8.4% occurring once. The sample here was PBMCs, mostly from graft donor cells, taken 360 days after TCRalphabeta/CD19-depleted stem cell transplant. The source is a male patient between 2 and 10 years old who had a stem cell transplant for acute myeloid leukemia, so the T cells may come from the graft donor.

This clonotype has ten or more counts. This sequence joins TRBV7-9 and TRBJ2-1; no clear D. Germline V CDR1 and CDR2: SEHNR, FQNEAQ (reference sequence). Trimming took 1 base from V and 0 from J, leaving 10 bases between them. The length of the CDR3 is 16 residues. The chain's CDR3 is CASSLGWRLSYNEQFF. In nucleotides, the CDR3 is TGTGCCAGCAGCTTAGGCTGGCGCCTCTCCTACAATGAGCAGTTCTTC.

This clonotype was seen repeatedly, ten times or more. The V call is TRBV7-9, the J call TRBJ1-1; 8 bases line up with TRBD1. Germline values: CDR1 SEHNR, CDR2 FQNEAQ (reference sequence). This CDR3 comprises 15 residues. V trimming: 6 bases; J trimming: 1 base; junction bases outside the gene matches: 7. In nucleotides, the CDR3 is TGTGCCAGCAGGCCTTTCGGGACAGGGAACACTGAAGCTTTCTTT. Translated: CASRPFGTGNTEAFF.

This sequence joins TRBV10-3 and TRBJ1-1; D not resolved. CDR3 length: 15 residues. The V gene's germline CDR1 is ENHRY and CDR2 SYGVKD. The V end was cut by 3 bases, the J end by 0 bases, with 11 bases between. This CDR3 reads CAISDHQRVNTEAFF. CDR3 in DNA: TGTGCCATCAGTGATCACCAGAGGGTGAACACTGAAGCTTTCTTT.

The genes are TRBV4-1 and TRBJ2-7; D is perhaps TRBD2 (5 bases). V was pared by 0 bases and J by 5 bases, with 17 bases between. The CDR3 consists of 16 residues. Looked up from germline, CDR1 is MGHRA and CDR2 is YSYEKL. The CDR3 bases are TGCGCCAGCAGCCAAGATTACCTAGCAAGGCCCCACGAGCAGTACTTC. It translates to CASSQDYLARPHEQYF.

This clonotype was seen more than once but under ten times. The chain couples TRBV20-1 to TRBJ2-2; the D is unclear. The germline V and J ends were trimmed by 0 bases and 0 bases, with 11 bases remaining between them. Germline V gene lookup returns CDR1 DFQATT and CDR2 SNEGSKA (reference sequence). CDR3 length equals 16 residues. The CDR3 nucleotides are TGCAGTGCTAGAGATCTCAACCTCGCGAACACCGGGGAGCTGTTTTTT. Translated, it gives CSARDLNLANTGELFF.

There are many counts of this clonotype. The chain uses TRBV7-3 and TRBJ2-2, with TRBD2 as a possible D gene (6 bases). Germline V lookup: CDR1 SGHTA, CDR2 FQGTGA. The CDR3 runs to 17 residues. Trimming left V 5 bases short and J 0 bases short, with 16 bases between. The CDR3 spells CASSPGWAGSNTGELFF. DNA for the CDR3: TGTGCCAGCAGCCCCGGGTGGGCGGGGTCGAACACCGGGGAGCTGTTTTTT.

In this sample, this clonotype turned up many times. CDR3 in DNA: TGTGCCAGCAGTTTGAGGGATATGAACACTGAAGCTTTCTTT. It is translated as CASSLRDMNTEAFF. This sequence joins TRBV12-3 or TRBV12-4 and TRBJ1-1; no reliable D call. The CDR3 runs 14 residues. Trimming left V 3 bases short and J 0 bases short, with 8 bases between.

This clonotype was observed many times. The V call is TRBV6-5, the J call TRBJ2-2, with D unclear. The V and J ends lost 6 bases and 1 base respectively, with 9 bases between them. This CDR3 has 14 residues. Germline CDR1 MNHEY, CDR2 SVGAGI. For the CDR3, the DNA is TGTGCCAGCAGGGTAGGGTGGAACACCGGGGAGCTGTTTTTT. It translates to CASRVGWNTGELFF.

V usage is TRBV20-1 and J usage is TRBJ2-7, with 7 bases identical to TRBD1. With V trimmed by 5 bases and J by 5 bases, 15 bases remained unmatched. Germline CDR1 and CDR2: DFQATT and SNEGSKA (reference sequence). CDR3 length equals 15 residues. The CDR3 here is CSAQPVLGGRDEQYF. DNA for the CDR3: TGCAGTGCTCAGCCCGTACTAGGGGGCCGTGACGAGCAGTACTTC.

This clonotype was detected a few times. The rearrangement joins TRBV7-9 to TRBJ2-2; D is perhaps TRBD1 or TRBD2 (5 bases each). The germline V gene has CDR1 SEHNR and CDR2 FQNEAQ (reference sequence). V was cut by 4 bases and J by 7 bases, with 19 bases left in between. This CDR3 has 16 amino acids. CDR3 amino acids: CASSSPTRTTYGELFF. The CDR3 DNA reads as TGTGCCAGCAGCTCCCCAACTAGGACAACATACGGGGAGCTGTTTTTT. Complete variable domain (other parts from reference TRBV7-9 and TRBJ2-2): DTGVSQNPRHKITKRGQNVTFRCDPISEHNRLYWYRQTLGQGPEFLTYFQNEAQLEKSRLLSDRFSAERPKGSFSTLEIQRTEQGDSAMYLCASSSPTRTTYGELFFGEGSRLTVL.

This clonotype was counted ten times or more. The chain uses TRBV10-3 and TRBJ2-3; D is possibly TRBD1 (6 bases). The V gene's germline CDR1 is ENHRY and CDR2 SYGVKD. The CDR3 consists of 14 residues. The ends were cut back, 3 bases at V and 3 bases at J, with 10 bases in the middle. For the CDR3, the DNA is TGTGCCATCAGTGAAGGCCAGGGGACAGATACGCAGTATTTT. Translating it yields CAISEGQGTDTQYF.

Only a few counts were recorded for this clonotype. The V call is TRBV12-3 or TRBV12-4, the J call TRBJ2-4; no clear D gene. CDR3 length: 14 amino acids. The ends were cut back, 4 bases at V and 1 base at J, with 8 bases in the middle. CDR3 nucleotides: TGTGCCAGCAGTTCTGGCAATGCCAAAAACATTCAGTACTTC. Its translation is CASSSGNAKNIQYF.

This clonotype was found many times. The chain employs TRBV5-1 and TRBJ2-1; 9 nucleotides align to TRBD2. CDR1 and CDR2 (germline): SGHRS, YFSETQ. The trim removed 0 bases at V and 7 bases at J, leaving 5 bases unmatched. The CDR3 spans 15 residues. Here the CDR3 reads CASSLVRGGLNEQFF. The DNA of the CDR3 is TGCGCCAGCAGCTTGGTGCGGGGGGGCCTAAATGAGCAGTTCTTC.

This clonotype was observed at least ten times. The chain couples TRBV20-1 to TRBJ1-1; D is unresolved. The germline V and J ends were trimmed by 3 bases and 2 bases, with 4 bases remaining between them. Germline V gene sequence: CDR1 DFQATT, CDR2 SNEGSKA (reference sequence). The CDR3 totals 11 residues. The CDR3 protein is CSASSNTEAFF. The CDR3 DNA sequence: TGCAGTGCTAGTAGCAACACTGAAGCTTTCTTT.

The chain carries TRBV12-3 or TRBV12-4 and TRBJ1-2; TRBD1 matches 8 bases. The CDR3 is made up of 15 amino acids. V dropped 6 bases and J dropped 1; count of bases not matched to a gene: 7. The CDR3 reads CASSPTGDVNYGYTF. DNA for the CDR3: TGTGCCAGCAGCCCGACAGGGGACGTTAACTATGGCTACACCTTC.

This clonotype was seen more than once but under ten times. V and J are TRBV7-2 and TRBJ2-3; D perhaps matches TRBD2 (5 bases). Between the trimmed V and J ends, which lost 5 bases and 1 base, there was a span of 16 bases. Germline CDR1 is SGHTA and CDR2 is FQGNSA. The CDR3 loop spans 16 amino acids. The CDR3 sequence is CASSVRWEWGTDTQYF. The CDR3 bases are TGTGCCAGCAGCGTTCGGTGGGAGTGGGGCACAGATACGCAGTATTTT. Variable domain in full (rest from reference TRBV7-2 and TRBJ2-3): GAGVSQSPSNKVTEKGKDVELRCDPISGHTALYWYRQSLGQGLEFLIYFQGNSAPDKSGLPSDRFSAERTGGSVSTLTIQRTQQEDSAVYLCASSVRWEWGTDTQYFGPGTRLTVL.

This chain's CDR3 is CASSLGNSGSSYNEQFF. DNA of the CDR3: TGCGCCAGCAGCTTGGGAAATAGCGGTAGCTCCTACAATGAGCAGTTCTTC. The rearrangement joins TRBV5-1 to TRBJ2-1; D possibly corresponds to TRBD2 (6 bases). The CDR3 sequence is 17 residues long. V was cut by 0 bases and J by 0 bases, with 13 bases left in between. CDR1 is SGHRS and CDR2 is YFSETQ in the germline V gene.

This clonotype was seen at least ten times. The CDR3 nucleotides are TGTGCCAGCACCCCTGGCAGGGTACGCCAAGAGACCCAGTACTTC. Protein product: CASTPGRVRQETQYF. The V and J genes are TRBV12-3 or TRBV12-4 and TRBJ2-5, with a weak D call TRBD1 (5 bases). Trimming took 7 bases from V and 1 from J, leaving 16 bases between them. This CDR3 has 15 amino acids.